Below are 5 T cell receptor delta chains sequenced from a single sample in a study of TRDV2 sequences in healthy donors (TCRdb year 2020). The protocol used for the library was PCR. Sequenced on an Illumina MiSeq. TCRdb called clones from the public reads with CATT, and repeated DNA sequences were later combined into one row. For this sample there are a few thousand delta-chain clones; around 63% appear just once. Together, the top ten hold approximately 15% of the sample. The source material was Vd2+ gamma-delta T cells from blood. This sample's cell subset or site label indicates: TCR Vdelta2-expressing (gamma9delta2) T cells. The source is a human donor in good health.

The chain couples TRDV2 to TRDJ1, with a tentative D call TRDD3 (6 bases). Per germline, CDR1 GEAIGNYY and CDR2 EKD. V dropped 1 base and J dropped 5 bases, with 19 bases sitting between them. The CDR3 totals 16 residues. The chain's CDR3 is CACDTMMGGYVDKLIF. The CDR3 DNA reads TGTGCCTGTGACACTATGATGGGGGGGTACGTGGATAAACTCATCTTT.

Turning to this clone: A much larger clone differs from this one at a single base, so this may be a read error. Other DNA sequences from this sample encode an identical CDR3 as well. The genes are TRDV2 and TRDJ1; 8 bases align to TRDD3. The CDR3 runs 19 residues. Trimming cost V 4 bases and J 0 bases; bases outside gene matches: 18. Germline CDR1 and CDR2: GEAIGNYY and EKD. The CDR3 nucleotides are TGTGCCTGTGAGCCTGTACTGGGGGCTACACTTTCGTACACCGATAAACTCATCTTT. Translated, it gives CACEPVLGATLSYTDKLIF.

This clone came up once. The chain couples TRDV2 to TRDJ1; D is ambiguous. The CDR3 totals 15 residues. The V gene's germline CDR1 is GEAIGNYY and CDR2 EKD. V lost 0 bases, J lost 1 base, and 11 bases lay in between. The CDR3 DNA reads TGTGCCTGTGACACCGTGGGACTTAGCACCGATAAACTCATCTTT. Translating it yields CACDTVGLSTDKLIF.

This clone is classed as large. The V call is TRDV2, the J call TRDJ3; 8 bases align to TRDD3. The V and J ends lost 3 bases and 1 base, in that order; junction bases with no gene match: 7. This CDR3 is built from 18 residues. The germline CDR1 and CDR2 sequences are GEAIGNYY and EKD. In nucleotides, the CDR3 is TGTGCCTGTGACCCGGCTGGGGGACCATCCTGGGACACCCGACAGATGTTTTTC. Protein product: CACDPAGGPSWDTRQMFF.

This sequence joins TRDV2 and TRDJ1; D gene ambiguous. The germline V and J ends were trimmed by 1 base and 2 bases, with 16 bases remaining between them. Germline V lookup: CDR1 GEAIGNYY, CDR2 EKD. This CDR3 is built from 16 residues. The CDR3 loop is CACDTVGSLKTDKLIF. Written as DNA, the CDR3 is TGTGCCTGTGACACAGTCGGATCACTGAAAACCGATAAACTCATCTTT.